These 10 T cell receptor beta chains share one sample of origin, sequenced in a study of T-cell reconstitution after alpha-beta-depleted transplantation in children. Molecular barcoding with unique molecular identifiers was used for the TCRbeta library. Each CDR3 protein gets one entry after TCRdb re-called the PCR reads with MiXCR. The table shows some 600,000 distinct CDR3 sequences, with 13% occurring only once. The sequences come from PBMCs, mostly from graft donor cells, collected 360 days after TCRalphabeta/CD19-depleted stem cell transplant. These receptors were collected from a male patient aged 10-17 years who had a stem cell transplant for acute myeloid leukemia, so the T cells may come from the graft donor.

This clonotype was seen a handful of times. The chain recombines TRBV4-3 with TRBJ2-5; no definite D call. The germline gives CDR1 LGHNA, CDR2 YSLEER. The V end was cut by 0 bases, the J end by 6 bases, with 14 bases between. CDR3 length equals 15 residues. The CDR3 loop reads CASSQDSPGSKTQYF. CDR3 in DNA: TGCGCCAGCAGCCAAGATTCGCCAGGAAGCAAGACCCAGTACTTC.

Many counts were recorded for this clonotype. The genes are TRBV12-3 or TRBV12-4 and TRBJ2-7; tentatively, D is TRBD2 (5 bases). The CDR3 loop spans 16 amino acids. The V and J ends lost 3 bases and 0 bases respectively, with 15 bases between them. CDR3 region: CASSFRPPGSSYEQYF. DNA for the CDR3: TGTGCCAGCAGTTTCCGTCCCCCGGGGAGCTCCTACGAGCAGTACTTC.

A word on this clonotype: Given a much more abundant clone one base away, this may be a read error. The gene calls are TRBV10-3 and TRBJ2-1; 11 bases match TRBD2. V shed 2 bases and J 6 bases; nucleotides not matched to a gene: 9. CDR1 is ENHRY and CDR2 is SYGVKD in the germline V gene. The length of the CDR3 is 17 residues. In DNA form, the CDR3 reads TGTGCCATCAGTGAGAGCCCAACTAGCGGGAGTGCCAATGAGCAGTTCTTC. Amino acid sequence: CAISESPTSGSANEQFF.

This clonotype was detected a few times. The V and J genes are TRBV6-1 and TRBJ2-2, with 8 bases matching TRBD2. The V segment lost 8 bases and the J segment 2 bases; nucleotides outside the gene matches: 10. Germline CDR1 MNHNS, CDR2 SASEGT. This CDR3 has 16 amino acids. CDR3 in DNA: TGTGCCAGCGATATAACTAGCGGAGCTAACACCGGGGAGCTGTTTTTT. It yields the protein CASDITSGANTGELFF.

This clonotype was seen ten or more times. This chain joins TRBV20-1 and TRBJ2-1; no clear D gene. The germline CDR1 and CDR2 sequences are DFQATT and SNEGSKA (reference sequence). With 0 bases removed from V and 3 bases from J, the gap between germline ends came to 12 bases. This CDR3 comprises 15 residues. In DNA form, the CDR3 reads TGCAGTGCTAGAGATGAGGCGGAGTTCTACAATGAGCAGTTCTTC. Translating gives CSARDEAEFYNEQFF.

This clonotype was observed many times. V and J are TRBV20-1 and TRBJ2-7; 8 bases agree with TRBD2. Trimming removed 0 bases from V and 5 bases from J; junction bases left unmatched: 12. The CDR3 sequence is 16 residues long. The germline gives CDR1 DFQATT, CDR2 SNEGSKA (reference sequence). The CDR3 loop reads CSARDPWYREGHEQYF. The CDR3 bases are TGCAGTGCTAGAGATCCATGGTATCGGGAGGGCCACGAGCAGTACTTC.

This clonotype was detected ten times or more. The V call is TRBV7-2, the J call TRBJ2-1; possibly TRBD2 for D (5 bases). Per the germline V gene, CDR1 is SGHTA and CDR2 is FQGNSA. This CDR3 region has 12 residues. V lost 0 bases and J 13 bases, leaving 10 bases between the germline ends. CDR3 coding DNA: TGTGCCAGCAGCTTAGCGCTAGGACTTCAGTTCTTC. It specifies CASSLALGLQFF.

This clonotype was counted many times. CDR3 DNA: TGTGCCAGCAGCCAGTCGTTCGGGACAGCTCCGGGCGAGCAGTACTTC. Its translation is CASSQSFGTAPGEQYF. The rearrangement joins TRBV3-1 to TRBJ2-7; 7 positions match TRBD1. Germline values: CDR1 LGHDT, CDR2 YNNKEL (reference sequence). This CDR3 is built from 16 residues. V dropped 3 bases and J dropped 6; count of bases not matched to a gene: 14.

This clonotype has more than one count but fewer than ten. The chain has TRBV20-1 and TRBJ2-7, with D perhaps TRBD2 (6 bases). V was clipped by 1 base and J by 0 bases, with 13 bases between them. Looked up from germline, CDR1 is DFQATT and CDR2 is SNEGSKA (reference sequence). This CDR3 is 15 amino acids long. DNA for the CDR3: TGCAGTGCTAGAGGCCAAGCGGGTAGCTCCTACGAGCAGTACTTC. Its protein is CSARGQAGSSYEQYF.

The chain is built from TRBV28 and TRBJ2-3; D is perhaps TRBD1 (6 bases). There are 15 residues in the CDR3. Germline values: CDR1 MDHEN, CDR2 SYDVKM. V lost 4 bases, J lost 1 base, and 12 bases lay in between. The CDR3 sequence is CASSYWTAGTDTQYF. In DNA, the CDR3 is TGTGCCAGCAGTTATTGGACAGCGGGCACAGATACGCAGTATTTT.